This T cell receptor beta chain was observed in a study of OX40 agonist ivuxolimab in advanced cancers. Measured with immunoSEQ multiplex PCR; TCRdb has only the in-frame clones, and not every one. The table includes roughly 70,000 clones, 88% detected once. This clone was detected a few times. Its specificity is not known. The study, taken as a whole, reports: Some patients without response likewise showed low normalized clonal expansion. Still undetermined is the antigen specificity of the expanded peripheral T cells.

CDR3 size: 15 residues. Trimming left V 8 bases short and J 1 base short, with 16 bases between. The V gene's germline CDR1 is SNHLY and CDR2 FYNNEI. The chain links TRBV2 to TRBJ2-3; D unclear. The source is an adult with an advanced solid tumor such as melanoma, head and neck, liver or kidney cancer. The source material was CD4+ or CD8+ T cells sorted from blood, sampled in a trial of the OX40 agonist ivuxolimab. The CDR3 region is CASAPIGVGTDTQYF. CDR3 coding DNA: TGTGCCAGCGCTCCTATTGGGGTGGGCACAGATACGCAGTATTTT.